This T cell receptor (beta chain) was captured in a study of T cell changes during pregnancy in multiple sclerosis. Generated by immunoSEQ multiplex PCR, the TCRdb table keeps only in-frame clones and is missing some. The sample shows more than 25,000 clones, roughly 87% of them seen only once. The junction had 2 bases not matched to a gene; V was cut back by 4 bases and J by 3 bases. The CDR3 is 13 residues long. The germline V gene has CDR1 MNHNY and CDR2 SVGAGI (reference sequence). The chain is built from TRBV6-6 and TRBJ2-5; 7 nucleotides line up with TRBD1. The TCR originated in a female donor with multiple sclerosis, enrolled in a pregnancy study. Sequences were derived from CD8+ T cells from peripheral blood mononuclear cells, sampled in the first trimester of pregnancy. In nucleotides, the CDR3 is TGTGCCAGCAGTTGGACAGGAGAAGAGACCCAGTACTTC. Amino acids: CASSWTGEETQYF.